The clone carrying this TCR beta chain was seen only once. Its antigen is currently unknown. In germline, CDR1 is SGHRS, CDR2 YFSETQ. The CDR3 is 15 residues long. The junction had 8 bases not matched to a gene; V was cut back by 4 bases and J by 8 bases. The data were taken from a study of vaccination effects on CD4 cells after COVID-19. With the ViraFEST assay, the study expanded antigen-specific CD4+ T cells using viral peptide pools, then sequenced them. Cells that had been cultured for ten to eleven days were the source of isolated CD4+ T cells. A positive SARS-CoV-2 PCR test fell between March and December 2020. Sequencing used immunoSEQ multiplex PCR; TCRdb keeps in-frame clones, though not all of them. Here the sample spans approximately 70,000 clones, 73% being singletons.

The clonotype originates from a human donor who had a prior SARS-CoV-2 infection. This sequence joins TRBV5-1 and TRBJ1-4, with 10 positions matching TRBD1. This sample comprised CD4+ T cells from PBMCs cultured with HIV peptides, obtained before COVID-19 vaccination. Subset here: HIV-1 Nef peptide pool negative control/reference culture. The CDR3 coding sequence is TGCGCCAGCAGCGCGATTCCGGGACAGGGGGAAAAACTGTTTTTT. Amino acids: CASSAIPGQGEKLFF.